This T cell receptor beta chain was sequenced in a study of T-cell reconstitution after alpha-beta-depleted transplantation in children. Unique molecular identifiers were used in preparing the TCRbeta library. TCRdb re-called the PCR reads through MiXCR, storing one row per CDR3 protein. The sample yields over 550,000 distinct CDR3 sequences, about 11% seen once. This clonotype showed up just a few times. The CDR3 extends over 14 amino acids. Germline lookup yields CDR1 LGHDT and CDR2 YNNKEL (reference sequence). Trimming took 1 base from V and 10 from J, leaving 11 bases between them. This specimen was PBMCs from the stem cell graft donor, taken from the stem cell graft. The TCR comes from a human donor who donated a stem cell graft to a child with acute myeloid leukemia. The chain joins TRBV3-1 to TRBJ1-6; D remains ambiguous. CDR3 sequence: CASSQGGWESPLHF. CDR3 nucleotide sequence: TGTGCCAGCAGCCAAGGTGGGTGGGAATCACCCCTCCACTTT.